This T cell receptor (beta chain) was found in a study of blood T cell repertoires in COVID-19. Study-level background: Whether acute or convalescent, the COVID-19 samples came from the United States, Italy and Spain.

Assignment of participants to cohorts was predicated upon participant-reported clinical history. In the study's own analysis: Reference gene primer amplification yielded estimated nucleated cell counts. TCRdb's table, derived via immunoSEQ multiplex PCR, lists solely in-frame clones and lacks some. V and J calls and clone size are as listed in that table; D and trimming were resolved from the DNA. The sample carries roughly 500,000 clones, 88% recorded once. CDR1 SGHVS and CDR2 FQNEAQ come from the germline V gene. This CDR3 is 14 amino acids long. V lost 5 bases and J lost 10; bases outside the gene matches: 13.

Sequencing was done on a sample of PBMCs or T cells enriched from blood (not recorded which). This chain connects TRBV7-8 to TRBJ2-5; 7 bases line up with TRBD1. This TCR derives from a woman between 35 and 50 years old who had recovered from COVID-19. CDR3: CASSPVDRASIQYF. CDR3 DNA: TGTGCCAGCAGCCCCGTTGACAGGGCGTCGATCCAGTACTTC.